This T cell receptor (beta chain) stems from a study of blood T cell repertoires in COVID-19. Study context: Both acute and convalescent COVID-19 samples were obtained from the United States, Italy and Spain. Sample material is recorded as cDNA or gDNA derived from T cells, B-cell-depleted T cells, or PBMCs.

CDR3 length: 14 residues. Germline CDR1 MGHRA, CDR2 YSYEKL. Trimming stripped 5 bases from V and 4 bases from J, with 14 bases between. This clone was seen more than once but under ten times. In the study's own analysis: Amplification of reference gene primers was used by the study to estimate nucleated cell counts. The data were produced by immunoSEQ multiplex PCR, yet TCRdb's version contains in-frame clones alone and is incomplete. That table furnishes V, J and clone size, whereas the DNA furnished D and trimming. The sample contains about 110,000 clones, about 79% of which appear only once. The specimen sequenced was peripheral blood. The rearrangement joins TRBV4-1 to TRBJ1-2; D is unclear. The sequence was obtained from a woman older than 75 with active or convalescent COVID-19. DNA of the CDR3: TGCGCCAGCAGCTCTTACTCCAGCGGCTATGGCTACACCTTC. Its protein product is CASSSYSSGYGYTF.